The 2 T cell receptor beta chains presented below share a single source sample, sequenced in a study of T cells in Graves' hyperthyroidism and ophthalmopathy. Researchers took RNA transcripts and amplified the TCR beta CDR3 regions from them. In the first-round RT-PCR of the TCR CDR3, the HTBI primer set was used. TCRdb re-analysed the multiplex PCR reads in MiXCR, keeping a single row per CDR3 protein. Among 400,000 to 500,000 distinct CDR3 sequences listed, about an eighth were seen once. What was sequenced was blood. The source is a woman aged 18-30 years with Graves' hyperthyroidism.

This clonotype was counted only a few times. The chain links TRBV30 to TRBJ1-1; D call uncertain. The CDR3 spans 11 residues. The germline V gene encodes CDR1 GTSNPN and CDR2 SVGIG (reference sequence). V shed 5 bases and J shed 4 bases, with 8 bases lying between them. CDR3 coding DNA: TGTGCCTGGGGACTACTCACTGAAGCTTTCTTT. Translating gives CAWGLLTEAFF.

This clonotype was seen ten or more times. J is TRBJ2-1 and V is TRBV2, with D unresolved. V was trimmed by 6 bases and J by 6 bases, leaving 9 bases between them. Per germline, CDR1 SNHLY and CDR2 FYNNEI. This CDR3 is 12 amino acids long. CDR3 DNA: TGTGCCAGCAGCCCTAGGAGCAATGAGCAGTTCTTC. Translated, it gives CASSPRSNEQFF.